This TCR beta chain was sequenced in a study of shared clonotypes between healthy human individuals (TCRdb year 2020). For the study in its entirety: A few men and two women, aged 18 to 49 years, made up the cohort. To estimate repertoire size and how much clonotype sharing occurs between individuals, the study deeply sequenced the blood TCR repertoires of five or six healthy adults. Libraries were prepared and TCR repertoires were sequenced by different laboratories using diverse techniques, in order to increase sequencing depth and limit assay-specific biases. Between about 0.94 and 10 billion PBMCs per donor were obtained by leukapheresis. Overall results and qualifications from the work: Pairwise subsampling indicated that sequencing depth was expected to affect the degree of clonotype sharing among donors. Sampling was restricted to blood, and TCR repertoires in tissue are likely to differ from TCR repertoires in blood. The small number of donors limited the genetic and exposure-history diversity represented.

The donors were healthy, HIV-negative adults with no recently reported acute infections or vaccinations. Every donor was a Caucasian adult living in Nashville, Tennessee, USA. In the unsorted samples, some 94 million PBMCs were counted, and genomic DNA was extracted using the QIAamp DNA Blood Mini kit. After blood collection by leukapheresis, PBMCs were isolated using Ficoll-Histopaque density gradient centrifugation and then cryopreserved in the vapor phase of liquid nitrogen. As regards this clone: Its binding antigen is unknown. It has no much larger one-base neighbor in the sample; base qualities were not kept.

CDR1 and CDR2 are read off the germline V gene (reference sequence) as MNHEY and SMNVEV. After removal of 5 bases from V and 0 bases from J, the junction retains 12 bases not matched to a gene. The CDR3 measures 17 amino acids from cysteine to phenylalanine. Of all the DNA, just the CDR3 is kept, 51 bases in frame from base 1. Using the deep immunoSEQ assay, multiplex PCR amplified TCR CDR3 regions from genomic DNA. For each cell subset, the extracted genomic DNA was distributed evenly across all wells of several immunoSEQ 96-well plates, and each plate served as one replicate. Each replicate PCR for unsorted PBMC received roughly 0.3 ug genomic DNA, equal to around 30,000 T cell genomes. Ten immunoSEQ deep assay plates were used to sequence the unsorted PBMC genomic DNA. Purified libraries were quantified with a Qubit 3.0 fluorometer, sized on a Bioanalyzer 2100, and re-quantified with the KAPA Library Quantification kit. Each immunoSEQ 96-well plate was sequenced on its own single-read 150-cycle Illumina NextSeq 550 flow cell. Per the source publication's procedure: Because only junctional sequences without quality scores were contained in the immunoSEQ output, filtering matching that applied to full-length reads could not be performed. To assign V/J genes and CDR3, sequences were annotated using PyIR, a Python wrapper for IgBLAST v1.9, with IMGT germline references. Reads with weak V/J assignments (E-value above 1e-6), missing CDR3, stop codons, out-of-frame junctions, or ambiguous translated residues were removed. V3J clonotypes were defined as sequences sharing an identical inferred V gene, J gene, and CDR3 amino acid sequence. Percentage overlap between repertoires was calculated by dividing the number of shared unique clonotypes by the size of the smaller repertoire. RTK rarefaction, the Chao1 estimator, and Recon v2.1 estimates of unobserved clonotypes were used to assess repertoire richness. Here the immuneACCESS table is served through TCRdb, limited to in-frame sequences with V and J called. Missing clones are a known gap in these copies; in checked studies unresolved V genes cover under half, and the rest lacks a known reason. D and trimming were read from the DNA, whereas the V and J calls and clone size are those reported in that table. The sample table holds about 490,000 clones, of which 70% to 85% were seen once. About 11% of the sample is taken by the ten largest.

The clonotype originates from a woman in her 40s in good health. Some clones in this sample may be carry-over from other donors' samples. The sequence joins TRBV27 to TRBJ2-7, and 8 junctional nucleotides match TRBD1. Sequenced sample: PBMCs. The DNA reads as follows: TGTGCCAGCAGTGCCCAGGGGGCCGGGGTGTCCTCCTACGAGCAGTACTTC. The resulting protein is CASSAQGAGVSSYEQYF.